This T cell receptor beta chain was documented in a study of blood T cell repertoires in COVID-19. At the level of the study: Donors in the United States, Italy and Spain gave samples during acute or convalescent COVID-19.

The germline gives CDR1 LNHDA, CDR2 SQIVND (reference sequence). The CDR3 has 16 residues. The ends lost 5 bases at V and 0 bases at J; junction bases unmatched: 6. The table came from immunoSEQ multiplex PCR; TCRdb's copy has only in-frame clones and leaves some out. The data show approximately 190,000 clones, roughly 85% seen once. This chain connects TRBV19 to TRBJ1-3, with TRBD1 identical over 8 bases. The clonotype was recovered from a man aged 55 to 70 with active or convalescent COVID-19. The specimen was peripheral blood. In DNA form, the CDR3 reads TGTGCCAGTAGTCAAGGACAGGGATACTCTGGAAACACCATATATTTT. Translated, it gives CASSQGQGYSGNTIYF.